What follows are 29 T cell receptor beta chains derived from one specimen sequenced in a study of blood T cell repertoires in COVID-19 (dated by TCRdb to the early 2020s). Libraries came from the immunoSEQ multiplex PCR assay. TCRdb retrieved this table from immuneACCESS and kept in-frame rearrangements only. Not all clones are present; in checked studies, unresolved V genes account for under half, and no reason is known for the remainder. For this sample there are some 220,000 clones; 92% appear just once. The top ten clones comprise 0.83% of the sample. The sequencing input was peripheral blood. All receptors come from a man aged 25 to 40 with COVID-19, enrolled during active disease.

CDR3 coding DNA: TGCGCCAGCAGCCGAGGTGCCCTTGCAACTAATGAAAAACTGTTTTTT. Translating it yields CASSRGALATNEKLFF. This chain connects TRBV5-1 to TRBJ1-4; D not resolved. The CDR3 is 16 residues long. The V end was cut by 4 bases, the J end by 0 bases, with 13 bases between. Per germline, CDR1 SGHRS and CDR2 YFSETQ.

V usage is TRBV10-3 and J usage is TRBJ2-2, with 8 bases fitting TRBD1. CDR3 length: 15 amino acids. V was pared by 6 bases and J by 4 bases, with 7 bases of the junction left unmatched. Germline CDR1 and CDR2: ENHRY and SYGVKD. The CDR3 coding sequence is TGTGCCATCAGGACCGGACAGGGAGGCACCGGGGAGCTGTTTTTT. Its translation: CAIRTGQGGTGELFF.

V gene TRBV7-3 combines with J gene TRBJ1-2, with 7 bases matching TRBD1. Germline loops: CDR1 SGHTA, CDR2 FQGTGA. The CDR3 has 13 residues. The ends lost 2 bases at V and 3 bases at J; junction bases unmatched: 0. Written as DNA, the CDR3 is TGTGCCAGCAGCTTAGACAGGGACTATGGCTACACCTTC. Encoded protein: CASSLDRDYGYTF.

The CDR3 DNA is TGTGCCAGCAGCCGACTAGTTGATTACGAGCAGTACTTC. It encodes CASSRLVDYEQYF. This rearrangement joins TRBV6-5 to TRBJ2-7; D may be TRBD2 (6 bases). CDR1 and CDR2 (germline): MNHEY, SVGAGI. Trimming took 6 bases from V and 4 from J, leaving 13 bases between them. The CDR3 runs 13 residues.

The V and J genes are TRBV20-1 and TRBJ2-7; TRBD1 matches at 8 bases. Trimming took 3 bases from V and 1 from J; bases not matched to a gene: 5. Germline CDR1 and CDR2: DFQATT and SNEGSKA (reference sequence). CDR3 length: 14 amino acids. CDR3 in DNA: TGCAGTGCTAGTCGACAGGGGTTTTCCTACGAGCAGTACTTC. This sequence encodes CSASRQGFSYEQYF.

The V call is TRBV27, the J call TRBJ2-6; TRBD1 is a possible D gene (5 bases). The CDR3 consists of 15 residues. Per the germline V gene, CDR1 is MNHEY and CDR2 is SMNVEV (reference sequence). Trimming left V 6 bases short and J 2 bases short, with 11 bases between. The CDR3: CASSTLGAGANVLTF. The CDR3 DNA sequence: TGTGCCAGCAGCACTCTAGGGGCTGGGGCCAACGTCCTGACTTTC.

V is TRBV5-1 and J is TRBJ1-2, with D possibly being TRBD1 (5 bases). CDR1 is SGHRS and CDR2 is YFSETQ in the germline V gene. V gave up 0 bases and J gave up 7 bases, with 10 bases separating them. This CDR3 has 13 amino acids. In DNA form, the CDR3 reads TGCGCCAGCAGCTTGGTGTCGGGGGGTGGCTACACCTTC. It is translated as CASSLVSGGGYTF.

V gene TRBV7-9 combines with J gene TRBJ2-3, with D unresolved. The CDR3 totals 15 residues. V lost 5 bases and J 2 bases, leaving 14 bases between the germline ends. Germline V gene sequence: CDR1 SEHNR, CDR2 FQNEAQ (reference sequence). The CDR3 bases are TGTGCCAGCAGCCACCCCCCCGGTTTCACAGATACGCAGTATTTT. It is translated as CASSHPPGFTDTQYF.

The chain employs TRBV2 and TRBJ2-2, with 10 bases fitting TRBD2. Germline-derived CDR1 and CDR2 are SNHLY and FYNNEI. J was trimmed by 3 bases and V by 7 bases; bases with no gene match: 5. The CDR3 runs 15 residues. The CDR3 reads CASIGTSADTGELFF. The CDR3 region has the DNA TGTGCCAGCATAGGGACTAGCGCCGACACCGGGGAGCTGTTTTTT.

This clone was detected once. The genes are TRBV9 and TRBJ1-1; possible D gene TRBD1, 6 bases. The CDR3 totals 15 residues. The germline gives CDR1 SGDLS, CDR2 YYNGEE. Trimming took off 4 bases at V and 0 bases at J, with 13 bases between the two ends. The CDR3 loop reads CASSLQGQLNTEAFF. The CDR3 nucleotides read TGTGCCAGCAGCCTCCAAGGACAGTTGAACACTGAAGCTTTCTTT.

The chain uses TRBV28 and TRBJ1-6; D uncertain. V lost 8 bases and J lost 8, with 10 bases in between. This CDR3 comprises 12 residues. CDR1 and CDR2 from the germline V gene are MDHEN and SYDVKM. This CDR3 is CASSLSDSPLHF. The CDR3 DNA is TGTGCCAGCTCCTTGTCTGATTCACCCCTCCACTTT.

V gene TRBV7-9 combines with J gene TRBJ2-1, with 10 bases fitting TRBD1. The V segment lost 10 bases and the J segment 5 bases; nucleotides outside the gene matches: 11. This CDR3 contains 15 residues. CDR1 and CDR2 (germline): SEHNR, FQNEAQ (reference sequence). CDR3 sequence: CAIASGTGADNEQFF. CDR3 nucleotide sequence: TGTGCCATCGCCTCAGGGACAGGGGCGGACAATGAGCAGTTCTTC.

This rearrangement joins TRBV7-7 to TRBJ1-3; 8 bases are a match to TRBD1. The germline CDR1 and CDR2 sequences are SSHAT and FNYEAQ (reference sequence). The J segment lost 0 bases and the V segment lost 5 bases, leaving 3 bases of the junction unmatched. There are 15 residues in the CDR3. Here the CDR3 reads CASSPTGGSGNTIYF. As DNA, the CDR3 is TGTGCCAGCAGCCCAACAGGGGGCTCTGGAAACACCATATATTTT.

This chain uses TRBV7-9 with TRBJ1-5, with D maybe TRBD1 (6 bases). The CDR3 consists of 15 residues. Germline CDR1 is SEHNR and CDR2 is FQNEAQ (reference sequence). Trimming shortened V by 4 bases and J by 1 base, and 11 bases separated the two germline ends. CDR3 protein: CASSSQGPSNQPQHF. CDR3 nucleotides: TGTGCCAGCAGCTCACAGGGCCCCAGCAATCAGCCCCAGCATTTT.

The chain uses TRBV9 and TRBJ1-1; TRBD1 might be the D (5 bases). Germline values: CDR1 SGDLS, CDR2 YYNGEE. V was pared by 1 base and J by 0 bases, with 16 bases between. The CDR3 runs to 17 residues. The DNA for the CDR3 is TGTGCCAGCAGCGTATTTTCAGGGAACACACTGAACACTGAAGCTTTCTTT. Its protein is CASSVFSGNTLNTEAFF.

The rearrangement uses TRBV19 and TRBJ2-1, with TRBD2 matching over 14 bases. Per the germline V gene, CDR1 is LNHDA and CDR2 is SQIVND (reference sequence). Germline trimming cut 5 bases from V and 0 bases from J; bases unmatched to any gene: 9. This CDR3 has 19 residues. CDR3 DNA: TGTGCCAGTAGTCCAAGGACTAGCGGGGGGACTCGCTCCTACAATGAGCAGTTCTTC. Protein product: CASSPRTSGGTRSYNEQFF. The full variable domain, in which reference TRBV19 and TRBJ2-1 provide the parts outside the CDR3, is DGGITQSPKYLFRKEGQNVTLSCEQNLNHDAMYWYRQDPGQGLRLIYYSQIVNDFQKGDIAEGYSVSREKKESFPLTVTSAQKNPTAFYLCASSPRTSGGTRSYNEQFFGPGTRLTVL.

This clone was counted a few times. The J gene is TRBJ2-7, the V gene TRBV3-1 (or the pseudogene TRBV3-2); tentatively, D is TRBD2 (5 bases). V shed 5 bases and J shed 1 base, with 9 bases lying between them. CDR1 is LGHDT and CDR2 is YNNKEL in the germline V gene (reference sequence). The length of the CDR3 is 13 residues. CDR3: CASSTRVSYEQYF. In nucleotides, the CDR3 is TGTGCCAGCAGCACGCGGGTATCCTACGAGCAGTACTTC.

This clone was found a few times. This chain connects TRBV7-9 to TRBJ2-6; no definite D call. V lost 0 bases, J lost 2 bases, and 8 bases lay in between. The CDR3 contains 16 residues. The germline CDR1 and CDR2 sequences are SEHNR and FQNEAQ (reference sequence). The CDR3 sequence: CASSLAGLPGANVLTF. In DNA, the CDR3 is TGTGCCAGCAGCTTAGCTGGGCTTCCTGGGGCCAACGTCCTGACTTTC. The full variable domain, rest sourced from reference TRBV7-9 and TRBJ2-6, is DTGVSQNPRHKITKRGQNVTFRCDPISEHNRLYWYRQTLGQGPEFLTYFQNEAQLEKSRLLSDRFSAERPKGSFSTLEIQRTEQGDSAMYLCASSLAGLPGANVLTFGAGSRLTVL.

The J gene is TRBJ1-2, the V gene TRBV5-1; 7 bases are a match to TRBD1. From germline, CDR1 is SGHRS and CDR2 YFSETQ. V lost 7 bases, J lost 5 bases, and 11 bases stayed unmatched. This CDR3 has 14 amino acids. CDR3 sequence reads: CASARDSSGYGYTF. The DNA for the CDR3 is TGCGCCAGCGCACGGGACAGCTCGGGATATGGCTACACCTTC.

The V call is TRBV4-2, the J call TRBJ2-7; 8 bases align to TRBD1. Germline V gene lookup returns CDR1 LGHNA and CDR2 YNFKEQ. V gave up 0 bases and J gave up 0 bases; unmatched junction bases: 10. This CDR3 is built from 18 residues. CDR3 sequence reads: CASSQEGPQGASSYEQYF. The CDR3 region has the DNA TGTGCCAGCAGCCAAGAGGGCCCCCAGGGGGCCAGCTCCTACGAGCAGTACTTC.

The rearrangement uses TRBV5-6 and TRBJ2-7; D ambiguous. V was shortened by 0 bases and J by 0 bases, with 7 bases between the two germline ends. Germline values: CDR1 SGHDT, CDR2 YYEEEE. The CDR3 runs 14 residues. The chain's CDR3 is CASSLVESSYEQYF. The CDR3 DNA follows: TGTGCCAGCAGCTTGGTAGAGAGCTCCTACGAGCAGTACTTC. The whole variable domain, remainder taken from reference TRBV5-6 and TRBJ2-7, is DAGVTQSPTHLIKTRGQQVTLRCSPKSGHDTVSWYQQALGQGPQFIFQYYEEEERQRGNFPDRFSGHQFPNYSSELNVNALLLGDSALYLCASSLVESSYEQYFGPGTRLTVT.

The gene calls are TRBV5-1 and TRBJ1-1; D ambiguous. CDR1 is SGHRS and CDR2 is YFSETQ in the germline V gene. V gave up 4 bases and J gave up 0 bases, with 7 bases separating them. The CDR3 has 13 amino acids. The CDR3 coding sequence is TGCGCCAGCAGCGTGCAGGTGAACACTGAAGCTTTCTTT. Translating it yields CASSVQVNTEAFF.

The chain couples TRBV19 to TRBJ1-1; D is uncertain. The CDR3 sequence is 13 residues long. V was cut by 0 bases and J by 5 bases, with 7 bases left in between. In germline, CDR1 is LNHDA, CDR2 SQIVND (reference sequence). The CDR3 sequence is CASSIDGTTEAFF. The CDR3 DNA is TGTGCCAGTAGTATAGACGGTACGACTGAAGCTTTCTTT.

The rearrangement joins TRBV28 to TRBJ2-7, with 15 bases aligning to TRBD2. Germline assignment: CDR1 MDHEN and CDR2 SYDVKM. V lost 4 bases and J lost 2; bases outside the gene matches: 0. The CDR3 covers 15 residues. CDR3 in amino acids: CASSWTSGGAYEQYF. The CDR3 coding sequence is TGTGCCAGCAGTTGGACTAGCGGGGGGGCCTACGAGCAGTACTTC.

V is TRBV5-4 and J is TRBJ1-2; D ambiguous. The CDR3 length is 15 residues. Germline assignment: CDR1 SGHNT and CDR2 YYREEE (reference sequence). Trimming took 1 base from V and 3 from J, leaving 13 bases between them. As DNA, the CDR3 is TGTGCCAGCAGCTTGCGGGCGGGCAAAGACTATGGCTACACCTTC. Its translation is CASSLRAGKDYGYTF.

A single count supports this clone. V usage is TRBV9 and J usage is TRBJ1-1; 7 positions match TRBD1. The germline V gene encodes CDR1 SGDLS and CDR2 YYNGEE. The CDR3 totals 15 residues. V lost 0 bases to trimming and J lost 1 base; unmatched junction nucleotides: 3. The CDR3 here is CASSVGPGGNTEAFF. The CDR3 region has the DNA TGTGCCAGCAGCGTAGGTCCAGGGGGGAACACTGAAGCTTTCTTT.

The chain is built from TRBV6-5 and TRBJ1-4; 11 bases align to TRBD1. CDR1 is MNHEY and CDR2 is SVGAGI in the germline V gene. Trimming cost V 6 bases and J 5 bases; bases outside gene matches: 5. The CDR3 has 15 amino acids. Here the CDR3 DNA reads TGTGCCAGCAGCCGTGGGACAGGGGGGAATGAAAAACTGTTTTTT. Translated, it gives CASSRGTGGNEKLFF.

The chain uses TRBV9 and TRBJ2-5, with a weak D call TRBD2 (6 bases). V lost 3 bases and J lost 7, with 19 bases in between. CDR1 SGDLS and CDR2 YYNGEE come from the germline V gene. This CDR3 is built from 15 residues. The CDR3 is CASSDPRLDEGTQYF. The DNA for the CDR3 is TGTGCCAGCAGCGACCCCAGACTAGATGAGGGGACCCAGTACTTC.

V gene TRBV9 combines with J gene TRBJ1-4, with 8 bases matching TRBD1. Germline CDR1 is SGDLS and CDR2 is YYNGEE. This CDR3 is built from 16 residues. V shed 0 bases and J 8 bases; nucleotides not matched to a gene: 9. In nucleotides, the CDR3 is TGTGCCAGCAGCGTAGGGGCGGACAGGGTACGCGAAAAACTGTTTTTT. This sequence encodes CASSVGADRVREKLFF.